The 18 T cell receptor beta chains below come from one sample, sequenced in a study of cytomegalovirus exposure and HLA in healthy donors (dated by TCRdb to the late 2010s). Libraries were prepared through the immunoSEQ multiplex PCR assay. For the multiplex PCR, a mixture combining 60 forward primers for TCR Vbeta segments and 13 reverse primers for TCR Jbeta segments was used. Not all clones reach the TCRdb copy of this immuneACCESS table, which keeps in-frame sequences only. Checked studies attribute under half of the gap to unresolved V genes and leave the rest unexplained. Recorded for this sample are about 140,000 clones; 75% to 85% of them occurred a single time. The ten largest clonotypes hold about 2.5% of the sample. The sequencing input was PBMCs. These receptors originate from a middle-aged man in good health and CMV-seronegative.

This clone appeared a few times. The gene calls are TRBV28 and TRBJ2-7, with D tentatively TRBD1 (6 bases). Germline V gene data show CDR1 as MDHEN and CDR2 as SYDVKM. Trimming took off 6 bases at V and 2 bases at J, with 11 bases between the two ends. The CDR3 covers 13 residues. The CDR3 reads CASRDSFPYEQYF. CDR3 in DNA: TGTGCCAGCAGGGACAGTTTTCCCTACGAGCAGTACTTC.

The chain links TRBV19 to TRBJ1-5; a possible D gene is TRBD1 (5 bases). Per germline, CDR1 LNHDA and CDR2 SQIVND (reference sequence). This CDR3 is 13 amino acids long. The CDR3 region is CAVVGGRNQPQHF. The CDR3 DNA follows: TGTGCAGTGGTCGGGGGGAGAAATCAGCCCCAGCATTTT.

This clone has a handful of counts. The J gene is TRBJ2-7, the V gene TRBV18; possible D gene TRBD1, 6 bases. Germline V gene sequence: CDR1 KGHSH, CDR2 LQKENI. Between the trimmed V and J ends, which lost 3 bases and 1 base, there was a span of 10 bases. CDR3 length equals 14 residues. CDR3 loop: CASSPWDTSYEQYF. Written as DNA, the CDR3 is TGTGCCAGCTCACCCTGGGACACTTCCTACGAGCAGTACTTC.

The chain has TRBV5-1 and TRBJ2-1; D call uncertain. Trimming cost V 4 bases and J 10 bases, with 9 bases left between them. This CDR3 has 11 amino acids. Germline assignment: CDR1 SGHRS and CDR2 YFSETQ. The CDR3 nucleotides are TGCGCCAGCAGCATCGCAGTGGAGCAGTTCTTC. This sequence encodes CASSIAVEQFF.

CDR3 residues: CASSLAGGPNEQFF. The DNA of the CDR3 is TGCGCCAGCAGCTTAGCGGGGGGGCCCAATGAGCAGTTCTTC. The V call is TRBV5-1, the J call TRBJ2-1; 10 bases match TRBD2. This CDR3 is built from 14 residues. V lost 2 bases and J lost 6; bases outside the gene matches: 2. Germline V gene lookup returns CDR1 SGHRS and CDR2 YFSETQ. Filled out from reference TRBV5-1 and TRBJ2-1, the complete variable domain reads KAGVTQTPRYLIKTRGQQVTLSCSPISGHRSVSWYQQTPGQGLQFLFEYFSETQRNKGNFPGRFSGRQFSNSRSEMNVSTLELGDSALYLCASSLAGGPNEQFFGPGTRLTVL.

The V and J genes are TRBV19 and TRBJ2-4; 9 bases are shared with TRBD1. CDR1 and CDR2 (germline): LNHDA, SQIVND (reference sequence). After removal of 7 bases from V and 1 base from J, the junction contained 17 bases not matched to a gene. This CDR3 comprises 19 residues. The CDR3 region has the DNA TGTGCCAGTACCCTCGAGGGACAGGGTTCCTTTGGTGCCAAAAACATTCAGTACTTC. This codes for CASTLEGQGSFGAKNIQYF.

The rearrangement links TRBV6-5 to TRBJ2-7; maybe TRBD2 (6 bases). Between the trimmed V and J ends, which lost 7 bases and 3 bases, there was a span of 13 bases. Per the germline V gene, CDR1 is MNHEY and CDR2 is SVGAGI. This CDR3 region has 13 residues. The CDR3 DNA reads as TGTGCCAGCACTCCGGACGGGAGCTACGAGCAGTACTTC. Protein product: CASTPDGSYEQYF.

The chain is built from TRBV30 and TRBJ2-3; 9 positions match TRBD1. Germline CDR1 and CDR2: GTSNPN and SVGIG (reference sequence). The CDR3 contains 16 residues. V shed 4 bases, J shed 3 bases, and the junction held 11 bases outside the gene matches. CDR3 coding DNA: TGTGCCTGGAACACTGGACAGGGGCGGGGGACAGATACGCAGTATTTT. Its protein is CAWNTGQGRGTDTQYF.

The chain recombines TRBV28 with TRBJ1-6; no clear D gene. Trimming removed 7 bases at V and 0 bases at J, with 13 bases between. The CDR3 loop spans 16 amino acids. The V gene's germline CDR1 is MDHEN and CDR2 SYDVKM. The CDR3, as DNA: TGTGCCAGCACCACCTCTGGGAGCTCCTATAATTCACCCCTCCACTTT. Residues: CASTTSGSSYNSPLHF.

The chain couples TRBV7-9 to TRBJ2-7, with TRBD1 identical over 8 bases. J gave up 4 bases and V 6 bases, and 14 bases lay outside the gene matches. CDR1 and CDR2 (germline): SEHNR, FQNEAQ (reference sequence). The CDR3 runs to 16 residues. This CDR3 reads CASSWTIRGRSYEQYF. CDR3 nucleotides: TGTGCCAGCAGTTGGACAATCAGGGGGCGTTCGTACGAGCAGTACTTC.

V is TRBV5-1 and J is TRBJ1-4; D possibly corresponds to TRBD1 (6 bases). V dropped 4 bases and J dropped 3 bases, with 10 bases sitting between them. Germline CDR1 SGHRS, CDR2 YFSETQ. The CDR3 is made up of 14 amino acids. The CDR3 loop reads CASSPGTSNEKLFF. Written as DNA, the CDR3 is TGCGCCAGCAGCCCCGGGACATCTAATGAAAAACTGTTTTTT.

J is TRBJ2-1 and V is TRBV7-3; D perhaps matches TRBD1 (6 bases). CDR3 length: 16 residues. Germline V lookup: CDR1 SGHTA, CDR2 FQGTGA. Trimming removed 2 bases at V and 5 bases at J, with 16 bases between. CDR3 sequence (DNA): TGTGCCAGCAGCTTATCCAGGGACACTGGTAACAATGAGCAGTTCTTC. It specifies CASSLSRDTGNNEQFF.

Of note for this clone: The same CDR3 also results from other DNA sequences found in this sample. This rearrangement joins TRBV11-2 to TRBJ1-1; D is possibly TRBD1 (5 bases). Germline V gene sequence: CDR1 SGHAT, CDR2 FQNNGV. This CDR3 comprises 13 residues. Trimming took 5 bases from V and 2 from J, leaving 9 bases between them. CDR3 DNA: TGTGCCAGCAGCCTGGGACTTAACACTGAAGCTTTCTTT. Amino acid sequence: CASSLGLNTEAFF.

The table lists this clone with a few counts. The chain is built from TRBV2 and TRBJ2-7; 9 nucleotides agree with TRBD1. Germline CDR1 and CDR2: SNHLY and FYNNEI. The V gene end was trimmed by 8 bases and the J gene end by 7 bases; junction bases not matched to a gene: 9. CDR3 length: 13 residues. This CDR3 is CASVGTGLGEQYF. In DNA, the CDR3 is TGTGCCAGCGTGGGGACAGGGCTAGGGGAGCAGTACTTC.

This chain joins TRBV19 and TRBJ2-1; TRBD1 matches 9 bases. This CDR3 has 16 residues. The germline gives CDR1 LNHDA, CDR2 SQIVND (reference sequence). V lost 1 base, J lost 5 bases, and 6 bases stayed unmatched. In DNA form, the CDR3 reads TGTGCCAGTAGTATAGCCGGACAGGGGCTCGACAATGAGCAGTTCTTC. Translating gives CASSIAGQGLDNEQFF.

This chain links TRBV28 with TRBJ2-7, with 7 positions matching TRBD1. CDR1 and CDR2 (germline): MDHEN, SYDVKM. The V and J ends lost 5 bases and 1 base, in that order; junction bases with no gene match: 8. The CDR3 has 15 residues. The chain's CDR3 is CASSARQGRSYEQYF. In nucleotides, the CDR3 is TGTGCCAGCAGTGCACGACAGGGTCGGTCCTACGAGCAGTACTTC.

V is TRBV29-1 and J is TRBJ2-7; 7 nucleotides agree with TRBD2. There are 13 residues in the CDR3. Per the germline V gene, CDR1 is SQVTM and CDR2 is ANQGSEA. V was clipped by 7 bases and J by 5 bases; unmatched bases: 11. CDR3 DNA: TGCAGCGCCACCGAGGGGAGGGACGACGAGCAGTACTTC. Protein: CSATEGRDDEQYF.

Here the CDR3 DNA reads TGTGCCATCAGTGATCCGACAGGGGGCCTAGAAAAACTGTTTTTT. It encodes CAISDPTGGLEKLFF. The chain has TRBV10-3 and TRBJ1-4; TRBD1 matches 10 bases. The CDR3 is 15 amino acids. Germline CDR1 ENHRY, CDR2 SYGVKD. The V segment lost 3 bases and the J segment 8 bases; nucleotides outside the gene matches: 6.